This T cell receptor beta chain was captured by sequencing in a study of blood T cell repertoires in COVID-19. Germline V gives CDR1 SGHDT, CDR2 YYEEEE. This CDR3 has 14 amino acids. V lost 3 bases and J lost 8, with 15 bases in between. Repertoires were generated with immunoSEQ multiplex PCR, while TCRdb's copy carries only in-frame clones and drops some. Among 200,000 or so clones, just under 85% were seen once, and the ten largest hold approximately 5.1%. The count of this clone is one. Sample: peripheral blood. V usage is TRBV5-6 and J usage is TRBJ2-1; D not certain. The source is a woman aged 70-85 years with active or convalescent COVID-19. This CDR3 is CASSWKTRQDEQFF. DNA of the CDR3: TGTGCCAGCAGCTGGAAGACGCGCCAGGATGAGCAGTTCTTC.